This is a list of T cell receptor beta chains from one sample in a study of shared clonotypes between healthy human individuals. Sequencing used immunoSEQ multiplex PCR; TCRdb keeps in-frame clones, though not all of them. The sample has hundreds of thousands of clones; approximately 95% are singletons. Sequencing used naive CD4+ T cells sorted from blood. The source of these receptors is a woman aged 30 to 39 in good health. Each CDR3 is given with its conserved first and last residue. The D gene is left open where the match is weak. The size entry is marked missing in some rows and otherwise reads once, few, many or a size class.

v_gene,d_gene,j_gene,abundance,CDR3nt,CDR3aa
TRBV19,.,TRBJ2-1,.,TGTGCCAGTAGTACCAAATCAACAAGCTTGCCCTACAATGAGCAGTTCTTC,CASSTKSTSLPYNEQFF
TRBV28,.,TRBJ2-7,.,TGTGCCAGCATTTCTCTACCGTTAGCGGTGCAGTACTTC,CASISLPLAVQYF
TRBV29-1,.,TRBJ1-1,few,TGCAGCGATCGGACCGGGAACACTGAAGCTTTCTTT,CSDRTGNTEAFF
TRBV6-1,.,TRBJ2-6,.,TGTGCCAGCAGCCCGGAGGACGCTGGGGCCAACGTCCTGACTTTC,CASSPEDAGANVLTF
TRBV27,.,TRBJ2-7,.,TGTGCCAGCAGCGTCGCCGGACGGCCGTACGAGCAGTACTTC,CASSVAGRPYEQYF
TRBV21-1,.,TRBJ2-5,.,TGTGCCAGCAGCGAACCATGGCAGGACCAAGAGACCCAGTACTTC,CASSEPWQDQETQYF
TRBV27,.,TRBJ1-5,few,TGTGCCAGCAGTTTCCGGCATTCCAATCAGCCCCAGCATTTT,CASSFRHSNQPQHF
TRBV9,TRBD2,TRBJ2-3,.,TGTGCCAGCAGCGTAGCCCAGAGTGGCGGGAGGGCCGTAGATACGCAGTATTTT,CASSVAQSGGRAVDTQYF
TRBV2,.,TRBJ2-5,.,TGTGCCAGCAGTGAACAGGGAAGCCAAGAGACCCAGTACTTC,CASSEQGSQETQYF
TRBV6-1,.,TRBJ1-2,once,TGTGCCAGCAGTGGGGTGAACGGCTACACCTTC,CASSGVNGYTF
TRBV18,.,TRBJ1-2,.,TGTGCCAGCTCTCCAGCTCAGGGAAACTATGGCTACACCTTC,CASSPAQGNYGYTF
TRBV10-2,TRBD2,TRBJ2-1,.,TGCGCCACCTCATTGGGACTAAATGAGCAGTTCTTC,CATSLGLNEQFF
TRBV11-2,TRBD1,TRBJ2-7,.,TGTGCCAGCAGCTTCAGGGGGCTCGAGCAGTACTTC,CASSFRGLEQYF
TRBV28,.,TRBJ1-5,.,TGTGCCAGCAGTCCCCCCGACAGAAGCTATCAGCCCCAGCATTTT,CASSPPDRSYQPQHF
TRBV11-3,.,TRBJ2-5,.,TGTGCCAGCAGCTTAGGCCAGGGGAACCAAGAGACCCAGTACTTC,CASSLGQGNQETQYF
TRBV19,.,TRBJ2-1,.,TGTGCCAGTTCGGCAGGGGACTTCGCTATTGGGCAGTTCTTC,CASSAGDFAIGQFF
TRBV10-1,.,TRBJ2-5,.,TGCGCCAGCACCAGGCATCGGGCCACACGGATACCTCAAGAGACCCAGTACTTC,CASTRHRATRIPQETQYF
TRBV18,.,TRBJ2-1,once,TGTGCCAGCACACGGAGTCGGAACAATGAGCAGTTCTTC,CASTRSRNNEQFF
TRBV18,TRBD1,TRBJ2-7,.,TGTGCCAGCTCACCATTGGGACAGTATTCCGAGCAGTACTTC,CASSPLGQYSEQYF
TRBV28,.,TRBJ2-1,.,TGTGCCAGCAGTTGGGACGTATACAATGAGCAGTTCTTC,CASSWDVYNEQFF
TRBV5-6,TRBD2,TRBJ2-3,.,TGTGCCAGCAGCTTGCCCGCCCCCACTAGCGGCACAGATACGCAGTATTTT,CASSLPAPTSGTDTQYF
TRBV28,.,TRBJ2-7,.,TGTGCCAGCAGTCCCCCCCCAGGGACCTACGAGCAGTACTTC,CASSPPPGTYEQYF
TRBV10-3,.,TRBJ1-1,.,TGTGCCATCAGTGAGAGGATGAACACTGAAGCTTTCTTT,CAISERMNTEAFF
TRBV5-1,TRBD1,TRBJ2-7,once,TGCGCCAGCAGCTTGGATGGGACAGAAACCTACGAGCAGTACTTC,CASSLDGTETYEQYF
TRBV7-3,.,TRBJ2-2,.,TGTGCCAGCAGCCTCTCCGGGTGGGGGAAAAACACCGGGGAGCTGTTTTTT,CASSLSGWGKNTGELFF
TRBV6-6,.,TRBJ2-7,.,TGTGCCAGCAGTTACTCGATTAGCGAACCAAAGTACTTC,CASSYSISEPKYF
TRBV28,TRBD2,TRBJ2-7,.,TGTGCCAGCGCCGGAACCGGGACTAGCGTCTACGAGCAGTACTTC,CASAGTGTSVYEQYF
TRBV18,.,TRBJ2-1,.,TGTGCCAGCTCGCTGATGGGGAGCGGGAATGAGCAGTTCTTC,CASSLMGSGNEQFF
TRBV6-6,TRBD2,TRBJ2-7,.,TGTGCCAGCAGGGGGACTAGCGGGTACTACGAGCAGTACTTC,CASRGTSGYYEQYF
TRBV7-6,.,TRBJ2-3,.,TGTGCCAGCAGCGACAAGAGTTCGGCAGATACGCAGTATTTT,CASSDKSSADTQYF
TRBV4-1,TRBD1,TRBJ1-5,.,TGCGCCAGCAGCCAACGGGAGGGGGCCTATAGCAATCAGCCCCAGCATTTT,CASSQREGAYSNQPQHF
TRBV28,.,TRBJ1-5,once,TGTGCCATAACGATTATGCGGGTGGGAAACTCCGATCAGCCCCAGCATTTT,CAITIMRVGNSDQPQHF
TRBV27,.,TRBJ2-1,once,TGTGCCAGCAGTTTAATGCGGGCAAGCTCCTACAATGAGCAGTTCTTC,CASSLMRASSYNEQFF
TRBV5-1,.,TRBJ2-6,.,TGCGCCAGCAGCTTAGGAGGCATTAGCTCTGGGGCCAACGTCCTGACTTTC,CASSLGGISSGANVLTF
TRBV28,TRBD1,TRBJ1-5,.,TGTGCCAGCAGTTTACGGACAGGGGAAAATCAGCCCCAGCATTTT,CASSLRTGENQPQHF
TRBV18,.,TRBJ1-1,once,TGTGCCAGCTCACCACGTGTCGGGGGCAGCGTTGGCACTGAAGCTTTCTTT,CASSPRVGGSVGTEAFF
TRBV11-2,.,TRBJ2-1,.,TGTGCCAGCACCTTGGACAGCTACAATGAGCAGTTCTTC,CASTLDSYNEQFF
TRBV5-1,TRBD2,TRBJ2-1,once,TGCGCCAGCAGCTTGCGGCGGGAGGTGCAGTTCTTC,CASSLRREVQFF
TRBV27,.,TRBJ1-3,.,TGTGCCAGCAGTGACCTCAAGAAGTCTTCGGCCATATATTTT,CASSDLKKSSAIYF
TRBV19,.,TRBJ2-6,.,TGTGCCAATAGTAAGGGGGGGTCTGGGGCCAACGTCCTGACTTTC,CANSKGGSGANVLTF
TRBV11-2,TRBD1,TRBJ2-7,.,TGTGCCAGCAGCTTAGAGGGGACAGGGGGCTTCGAGCAGTACTTC,CASSLEGTGGFEQYF
TRBV6-5,.,TRBJ2-1,.,TGTGCCAGCAGTTACGGGACGGCCGTCAATGAGCAGTTCTTC,CASSYGTAVNEQFF
TRBV11-3,.,TRBJ2-7,.,TGTGCCAGGACGTGGGGTCAAAAAAGCTCCTACGAGCAGTACTTC,CARTWGQKSSYEQYF
TRBV5-1,TRBD2,TRBJ2-1,.,TGCGCCAGCAGCTTGCTGGATGGGTCTAGCGGGAGTTATGAGCAGTTCTTC,CASSLLDGSSGSYEQFF
TRBV9,.,TRBJ2-3,.,TGTGCCAGCAGCGTAGGGGGCCGGGCCCGAGGGCGCACAGATACGCAGTATTTT,CASSVGGRARGRTDTQYF
TRBV6-5,.,TRBJ1-3,.,TGTGCCAGCAGTTACGGGCAACTGAGCTCTGGAAACACCATATATTTT,CASSYGQLSSGNTIYF